This is a list of T cell receptor beta chains from one sample in a study of response to subunit inactivated influenza vaccine. TCRdb reanalysed the RT-PCR reads using MiXCR and keeps one entry per CDR3 protein. The sample has hundreds of thousands of distinct CDR3 sequences, approximately 7.1% seen once. The sequencing used PBMCs from blood, collected around 25 months after vaccination. The receptors were sampled from a man between 45 and 75 years old who received an inactivated influenza vaccine. Each CDR3 is given without its conserved first and last residue. The order of the fields is V gene, CDR3 length, J gene, CDR3 protein.

v_call: TRBV9; cdr3_length: 14; j_call: TRBJ2-7; cdr3_aa: ASSVAPQVSSYEQY
v_call: TRBV12-3/TRBV12-4; cdr3_length: 14; j_call: TRBJ2-3; cdr3_aa: ASSFGTGGFSDTQY
v_call: TRBV20-1; cdr3_length: 13; j_call: TRBJ1-6; cdr3_aa: SAPDRGSYNSPLH
v_call: TRBV5-5; cdr3_length: 12; j_call: TRBJ1-2; cdr3_aa: ASSLVALSYGYT
v_call: TRBV20-1; cdr3_length: 12; j_call: TRBJ1-4; cdr3_aa: SAPRQGNNEKLF
v_call: TRBV5-1; cdr3_length: 12; j_call: TRBJ1-2; cdr3_aa: ASRLEGSNYGYT
v_call: TRBV12-3/TRBV12-4; cdr3_length: 10; j_call: TRBJ1-3; cdr3_aa: ASRSAGNTIY
v_call: TRBV7-2; cdr3_length: 13; j_call: TRBJ2-7; cdr3_aa: ASSSSGTGSYEQY
v_call: TRBV12-3/TRBV12-4; cdr3_length: 16; j_call: TRBJ2-7; cdr3_aa: ASSFAGSSRGRKYEQY
v_call: TRBV15; cdr3_length: 13; j_call: TRBJ2-2; cdr3_aa: ATSRDFRETGELF
v_call: TRBV7-2; cdr3_length: 12; j_call: TRBJ1-4; cdr3_aa: ASSLTGSLQKLF
v_call: TRBV5-1; cdr3_length: 13; j_call: TRBJ2-7; cdr3_aa: ASSPGQGGNYEQY
v_call: TRBV20-1; cdr3_length: 9; j_call: TRBJ1-1; cdr3_aa: SARDPPEAF
v_call: TRBV20-1; cdr3_length: 13; j_call: TRBJ2-3; cdr3_aa: SANRLAGFTDTQY
v_call: TRBV12-3/TRBV12-4; cdr3_length: 13; j_call: TRBJ1-1; cdr3_aa: ASRETVGWDTEAF
v_call: TRBV11-2; cdr3_length: 15; j_call: TRBJ2-1; cdr3_aa: ASSLIPGGTGGFEQF
v_call: TRBV5-1; cdr3_length: 13; j_call: TRBJ2-1; cdr3_aa: ASSLGQGLGNEQF
v_call: TRBV10-3; cdr3_length: 16; j_call: TRBJ2-2; cdr3_aa: AIREGLAGASNTGELF
v_call: TRBV20-1; cdr3_length: 12; j_call: TRBJ2-5; cdr3_aa: SASRLAGQETQY
v_call: TRBV20-1; cdr3_length: 13; j_call: TRBJ2-7; cdr3_aa: SASVPGLVVHEQY
v_call: TRBV4-1; cdr3_length: 15; j_call: TRBJ2-1; cdr3_aa: ASSQEATSGGKNEQF
v_call: TRBV7-2; cdr3_length: 13; j_call: TRBJ2-2; cdr3_aa: ASSFLQGVAGELF
v_call: TRBV7-9; cdr3_length: 12; j_call: TRBJ2-7; cdr3_aa: ASSLKGQGSEQY
v_call: TRBV5-1; cdr3_length: 11; j_call: TRBJ1-4; cdr3_aa: ASSYDTNEKLF
v_call: TRBV19; cdr3_length: 10; j_call: TRBJ1-2; cdr3_aa: ASGHGYYGYT
v_call: TRBV5-1; cdr3_length: 12; j_call: TRBJ2-1; cdr3_aa: ASSRTSGSDEQF
v_call: TRBV19; cdr3_length: 13; j_call: TRBJ2-3; cdr3_aa: ASSDSGGPTDTQY
v_call: TRBV5-1; cdr3_length: 14; j_call: TRBJ2-2; cdr3_aa: ASSFPAGGITGELF
v_call: TRBV6-1; cdr3_length: 12; j_call: TRBJ1-3; cdr3_aa: ASSPAGKANTIY
v_call: TRBV4-2; cdr3_length: 14; j_call: TRBJ2-3; cdr3_aa: ASSQEEGLDTDTQY